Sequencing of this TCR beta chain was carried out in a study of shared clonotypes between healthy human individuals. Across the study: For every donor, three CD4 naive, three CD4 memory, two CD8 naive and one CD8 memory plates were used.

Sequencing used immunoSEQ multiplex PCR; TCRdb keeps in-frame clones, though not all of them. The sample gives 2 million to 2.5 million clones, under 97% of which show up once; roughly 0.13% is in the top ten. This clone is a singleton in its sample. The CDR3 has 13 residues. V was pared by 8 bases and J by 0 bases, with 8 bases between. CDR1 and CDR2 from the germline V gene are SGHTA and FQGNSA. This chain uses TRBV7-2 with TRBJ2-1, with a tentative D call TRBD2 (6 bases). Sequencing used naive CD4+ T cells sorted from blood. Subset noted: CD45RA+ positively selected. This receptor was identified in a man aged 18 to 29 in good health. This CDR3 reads CASGTLSYNEQFF. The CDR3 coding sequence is TGTGCCAGCGGGACTCTCTCCTACAATGAGCAGTTCTTC.